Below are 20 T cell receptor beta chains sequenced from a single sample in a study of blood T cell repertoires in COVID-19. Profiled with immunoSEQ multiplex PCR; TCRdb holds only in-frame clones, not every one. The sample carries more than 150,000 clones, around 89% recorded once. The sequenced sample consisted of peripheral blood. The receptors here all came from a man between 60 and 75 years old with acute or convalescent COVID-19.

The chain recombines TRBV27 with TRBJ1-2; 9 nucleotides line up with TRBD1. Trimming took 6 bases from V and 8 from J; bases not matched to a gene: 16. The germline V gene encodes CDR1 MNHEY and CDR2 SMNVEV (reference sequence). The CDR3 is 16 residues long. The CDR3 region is CASRPHGGQGSYGYTF. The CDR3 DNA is TGTGCCAGCAGACCCCACGGGGGACAGGGATCTTACGGCTACACCTTC.

The CDR3 DNA reads TGCAGCGTCCTCCGGACAGGGACAGGCGGTTCACCCCTCCACTTT. It is translated as CSVLRTGTGGSPLHF. The V and J genes are TRBV29-1 and TRBJ1-6; 8 positions agree with TRBD1. The CDR3 runs to 15 residues. In germline, CDR1 is SQVTM, CDR2 ANQGSEA. V shed 6 bases, J shed 9 bases, and the junction held 13 bases outside the gene matches.

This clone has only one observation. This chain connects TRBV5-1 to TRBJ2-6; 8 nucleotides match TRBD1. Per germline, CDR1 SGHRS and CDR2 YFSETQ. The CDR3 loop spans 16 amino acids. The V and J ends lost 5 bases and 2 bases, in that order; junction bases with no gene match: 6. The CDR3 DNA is TGCGCCAGCAGTTTACAGGGGGTGACTGGGGCCAACGTCCTGACTTTC. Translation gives CASSLQGVTGANVLTF. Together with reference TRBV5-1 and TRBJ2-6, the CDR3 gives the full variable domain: KAGVTQTPRYLIKTRGQQVTLSCSPISGHRSVSWYQQTPGQGLQFLFEYFSETQRNKGNFPGRFSGRQFSNSRSEMNVSTLELGDSALYLCASSLQGVTGANVLTFGAGSRLTVL.

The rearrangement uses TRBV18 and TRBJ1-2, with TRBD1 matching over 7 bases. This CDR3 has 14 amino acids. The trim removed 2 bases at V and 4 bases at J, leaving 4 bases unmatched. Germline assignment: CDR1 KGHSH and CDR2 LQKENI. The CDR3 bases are TGTGCCAGCTCACCAGAGGGGGCGTCCTATGGCTACACCTTC. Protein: CASSPEGASYGYTF. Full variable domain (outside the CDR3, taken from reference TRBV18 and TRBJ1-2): NAGVMQNPRHLVRRRGQEARLRCSPMKGHSHVYWYRQLPEEGLKFMVYLQKENIIDESGMPKERFSAEFPKEGPSILRIQQVVRGDSAAYFCASSPEGASYGYTFGSGTRLTVV.

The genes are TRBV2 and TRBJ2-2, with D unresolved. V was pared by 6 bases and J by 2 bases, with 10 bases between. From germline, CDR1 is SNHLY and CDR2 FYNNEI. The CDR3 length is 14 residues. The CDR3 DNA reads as TGTGCCAGCAGGACGGGTCGAAACACCGGGGAGCTGTTTTTT. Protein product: CASRTGRNTGELFF.

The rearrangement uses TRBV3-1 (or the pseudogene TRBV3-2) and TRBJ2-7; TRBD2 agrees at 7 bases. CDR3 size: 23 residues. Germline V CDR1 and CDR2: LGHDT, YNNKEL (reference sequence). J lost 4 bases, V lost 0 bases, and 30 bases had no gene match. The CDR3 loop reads CASSQDPRVPSQLAGPTSYEQYF. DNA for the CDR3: TGTGCCAGCAGCCAAGACCCTCGAGTCCCGTCTCAATTAGCGGGCCCTACCTCTTACGAGCAGTACTTC.

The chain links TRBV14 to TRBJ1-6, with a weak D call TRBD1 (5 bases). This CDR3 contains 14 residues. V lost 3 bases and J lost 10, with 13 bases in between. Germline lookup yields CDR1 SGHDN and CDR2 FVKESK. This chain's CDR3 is CASSHSGPKSPLHF. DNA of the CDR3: TGTGCCAGCAGCCACTCAGGGCCCAAGTCACCCCTCCACTTT.

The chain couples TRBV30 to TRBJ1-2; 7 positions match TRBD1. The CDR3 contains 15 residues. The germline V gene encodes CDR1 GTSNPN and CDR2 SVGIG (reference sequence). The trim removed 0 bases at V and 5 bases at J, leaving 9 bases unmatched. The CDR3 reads CAWSVQGTALYGYTF. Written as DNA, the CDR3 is TGTGCCTGGAGTGTACAGGGGACAGCATTGTATGGCTACACCTTC.

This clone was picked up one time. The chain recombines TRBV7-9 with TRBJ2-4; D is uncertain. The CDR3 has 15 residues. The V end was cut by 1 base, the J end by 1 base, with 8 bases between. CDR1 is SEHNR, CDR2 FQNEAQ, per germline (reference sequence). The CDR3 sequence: CASSLGLAAKNIQYF. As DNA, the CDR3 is TGTGCCAGCAGCTTAGGACTGGCCGCCAAAAACATTCAGTACTTC.

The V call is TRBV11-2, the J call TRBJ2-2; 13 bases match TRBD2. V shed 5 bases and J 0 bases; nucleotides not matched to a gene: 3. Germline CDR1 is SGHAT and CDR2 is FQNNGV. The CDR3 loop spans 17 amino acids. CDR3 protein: CASSRTSGGPNTGELFF. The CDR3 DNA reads TGTGCCAGCAGCCGGACTAGCGGGGGCCCGAACACCGGGGAGCTGTTTTTT.

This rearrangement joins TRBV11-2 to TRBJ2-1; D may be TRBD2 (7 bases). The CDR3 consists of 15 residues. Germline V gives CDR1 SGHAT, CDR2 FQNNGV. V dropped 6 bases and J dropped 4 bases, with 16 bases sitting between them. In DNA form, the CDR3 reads TGTGCCAGCAGTTCGGGGAGGGGGGGTTACAATGAGCAGTTCTTC. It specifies CASSSGRGGYNEQFF.

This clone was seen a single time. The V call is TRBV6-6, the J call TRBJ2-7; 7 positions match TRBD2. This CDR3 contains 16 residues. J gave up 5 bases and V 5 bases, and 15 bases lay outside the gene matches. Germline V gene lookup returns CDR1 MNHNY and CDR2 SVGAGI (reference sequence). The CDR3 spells CASSPSRGGGGNEQYF. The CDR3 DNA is TGTGCCAGCAGTCCCTCTCGAGGTGGCGGGGGAAACGAGCAGTACTTC.

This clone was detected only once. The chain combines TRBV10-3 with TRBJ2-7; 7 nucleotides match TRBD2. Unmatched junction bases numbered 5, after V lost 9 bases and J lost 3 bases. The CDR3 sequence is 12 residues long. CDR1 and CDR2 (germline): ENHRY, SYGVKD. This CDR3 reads CAIRGEDYEQYF. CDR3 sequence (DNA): TGTGCCATACGGGGGGAGGACTACGAGCAGTACTTC.

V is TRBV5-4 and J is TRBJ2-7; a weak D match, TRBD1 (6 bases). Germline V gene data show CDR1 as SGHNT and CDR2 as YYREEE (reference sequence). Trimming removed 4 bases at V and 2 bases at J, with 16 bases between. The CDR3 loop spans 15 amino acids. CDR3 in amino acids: CASSPPGQGAYEQYF. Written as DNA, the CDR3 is TGTGCCAGCAGCCCGCCGGGACAAGGGGCCTACGAGCAGTACTTC.

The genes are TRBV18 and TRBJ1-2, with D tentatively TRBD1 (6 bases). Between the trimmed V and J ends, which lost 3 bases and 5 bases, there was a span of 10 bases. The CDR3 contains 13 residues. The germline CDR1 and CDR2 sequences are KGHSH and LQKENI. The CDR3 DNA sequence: TGTGCCAGCTCACCGAACAGGGAGTATGGCTACACCTTC. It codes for CASSPNREYGYTF.

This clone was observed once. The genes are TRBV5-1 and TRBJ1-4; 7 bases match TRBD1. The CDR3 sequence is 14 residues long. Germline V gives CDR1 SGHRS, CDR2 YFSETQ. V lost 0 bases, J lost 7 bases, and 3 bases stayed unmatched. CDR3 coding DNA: TGCGCCAGCAGCTTGGGACAGGGTGCTGAAAAACTGTTTTTT. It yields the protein CASSLGQGAEKLFF.

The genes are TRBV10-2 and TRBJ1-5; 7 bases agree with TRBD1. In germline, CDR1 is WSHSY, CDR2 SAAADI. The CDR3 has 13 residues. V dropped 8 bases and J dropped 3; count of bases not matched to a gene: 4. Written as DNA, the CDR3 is TGCGCCAGCGGGGGACAGACCAATCAGCCCCAGCATTTT. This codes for CASGGQTNQPQHF.

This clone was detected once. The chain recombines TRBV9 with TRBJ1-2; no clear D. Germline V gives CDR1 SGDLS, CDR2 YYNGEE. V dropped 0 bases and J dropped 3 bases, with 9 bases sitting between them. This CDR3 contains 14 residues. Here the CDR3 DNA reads TGTGCCAGCAGCGTAGGGCAGGATGACTATGGCTACACCTTC. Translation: CASSVGQDDYGYTF.

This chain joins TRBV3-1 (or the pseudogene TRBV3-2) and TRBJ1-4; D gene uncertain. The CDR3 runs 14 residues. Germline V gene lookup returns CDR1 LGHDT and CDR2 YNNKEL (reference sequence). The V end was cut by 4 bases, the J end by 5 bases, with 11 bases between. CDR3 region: CASSLTSGNEKLFF. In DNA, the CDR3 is TGTGCCAGCAGCCTCACGTCGGGGAATGAAAAACTGTTTTTT.

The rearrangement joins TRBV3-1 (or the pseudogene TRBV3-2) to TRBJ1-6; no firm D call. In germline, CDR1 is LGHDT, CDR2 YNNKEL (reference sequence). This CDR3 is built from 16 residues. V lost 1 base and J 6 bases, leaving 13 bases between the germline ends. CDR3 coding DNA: TGTGCCAGCAGCCAAGGCCTGGGTGGGCGTAATTCACCCCTCCACTTT. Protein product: CASSQGLGGRNSPLHF.